These T cell receptor beta chains were read from a single sample in a study of neurological immune-mediated disorders. In TCRdb, the 5' RACE reads were re-called with MiXCR into one record per CDR3 protein. The data show about 39,000 distinct CDR3 sequences, less than 9% seen once. Sequenced sample: CD4+ T cells from blood. These receptors came from a man aged 50 to 60 in good health. CDR3s include the opening cysteine and the closing phenylalanine or tryptophan. D genes are given only for firm matches. Size values are once, few and many counts, or a class for expanded clones, and some rows have none.

D	V	size	J	DNA	CDR3
TRBD2	TRBV7-2	many	TRBJ2-7	TGTGCCACCACAACTAGCGGGGTCTACGAGCAGTACTTC	CATTTSGVYEQYF
-	TRBV5-6	many	TRBJ2-3	TGTGCCAGCAGCTTGGCCCTGGGTTCAACAGATACGCAGTATTTT	CASSLALGSTDTQYF
TRBD1	TRBV29-1	many	TRBJ2-1	TGCAGCGTTGAAGGGACAGGGGCGGCTGAGCAGTTCTTC	CSVEGTGAAEQFF
TRBD1	TRBV5-1	-	TRBJ2-3	TGCGCCAGCAGCTTGGATAGGGGGCACACAGATACGCAGTATTTT	CASSLDRGHTDTQYF
-	TRBV20-1	many	TRBJ2-3	TGCAGTGCTAGAAGGGGTCCAAGCACAGATACGCAGTATTTT	CSARRGPSTDTQYF
-	TRBV6-5	many	TRBJ2-1	TGTGCCAGCAGTCTCGCCACGGGGTCGCCAATTGAGCAGTTCTTC	CASSLATGSPIEQFF
-	TRBV3-1	many	TRBJ2-1	TGTGCCAGCAGCCAAGTATGGCGCAGGGGAGGGAATGAGCAGTTCTTC	CASSQVWRRGGNEQFF
-	TRBV6-6	many	TRBJ1-4	TGTGCCAGCGAATCGGGGGGCGCAGGGGAAAAACTGTTTTTT	CASESGGAGEKLFF
TRBD2	TRBV7-2	many	TRBJ2-1	TGTGCCAGCAGGGTCCGACTAGCGAATGAGCAGTTCTTC	CASRVRLANEQFF
-	TRBV3-1	-	TRBJ2-1	TGTGCCAGCAGCCACCAACTATCAGGAGGCGGTGAGCAGTTCTTC	CASSHQLSGGGEQFF
TRBD2	TRBV20-1	many	TRBJ2-7	TGCAGTGCGACCGGGACTAGCGGAAACTACGAGCAGTACTTC	CSATGTSGNYEQYF
TRBD2	TRBV5-1	-	TRBJ2-1	TGCGCCAGCGGCCCGGGACTAGCGGCAGTCTATGAGCAGTTCTTC	CASGPGLAAVYEQFF
-	TRBV5-1	many	TRBJ1-1	TGCGCCAGCAGCTTGGGACAGAGAGGGACTGAAGCTTTCTTT	CASSLGQRGTEAFF
-	TRBV20-1	many	TRBJ2-3	TGCAGTGCTTACCGACAGGCCGCTGATACGCAGTATTTT	CSAYRQAADTQYF
-	TRBV20-1	many	TRBJ2-1	TGCAGTGCTAGAGATTTTCTGATGGGACAAGAGGACAATGAGCAGTTCTTC	CSARDFLMGQEDNEQFF
-	TRBV27	many	TRBJ2-7	TGTGCCAGCACCGGGACCCACACGTCGGGCGAGCAGTACTTC	CASTGTHTSGEQYF
TRBD2	TRBV10-3	many	TRBJ2-3	TGTGCCATCAGGGGCGCGGGAGGGCCGGATACGCAGTATTTT	CAIRGAGGPDTQYF
TRBD2	TRBV20-1	many	TRBJ2-3	TGCAGTGCCCCCAGGGGGCTAGCGGGAGGTGTGGGGGATACGCAGTATTTT	CSAPRGLAGGVGDTQYF
TRBD2	TRBV20-1	many	TRBJ2-7	TGCAGTGCTCCTGAGACGGGGGGATCCGGCGAGCAGTACTTC	CSAPETGGSGEQYF
-	TRBV6-5	many	TRBJ2-5	TGTGCCAGCAGACCCACGGGCCAAGAGACCCAGTACTTC	CASRPTGQETQYF
-	TRBV7-3	-	TRBJ1-1	TGTGCCAGCAGCTTAAGTTCGAGCACGGGAGCTTTCTTT	CASSLSSSTGAFF
TRBD2	TRBV24-1	few	TRBJ2-3	TGTGCCACCACCGGAGTAGCGGGAGGGCCTAAGCCAGATACGCAGTATTTT	CATTGVAGGPKPDTQYF
-	TRBV3-1	many	TRBJ2-4	TGTGCCAGCAGCCAAGATGGCATAGCCAAAAACATTCAGTACTTC	CASSQDGIAKNIQYF
-	TRBV20-1	many	TRBJ2-1	TGCAGTGCTAGGAGGACAGTAAACGATGAGCAGTTCTTC	CSARRTVNDEQFF
-	TRBV29-1	many	TRBJ2-7	TGCAGCGTTGCCGGCCGGGCCTCCTACGAGCAGTACTTC	CSVAGRASYEQYF
-	TRBV20-1	many	TRBJ2-5	TGCAGTGCTAGTAAGGGCGGATCGACGGAGACCCAGTACTTC	CSASKGGSTETQYF
TRBD2	TRBV29-1	few	TRBJ2-1	TGCAGCGTTGAAGTAGCGGGGAACTACAATGAGCAGTTCTTC	CSVEVAGNYNEQFF
TRBD1	TRBV7-2	many	TRBJ2-1	TGTGCCAGCAGCAAACCCCCCGTTATAGGGACAGGGGGTGTTGTTTTCAATGAGCAGTTCTTC	CASSKPPVIGTGGVVFNEQFF
-	TRBV6-6	-	TRBJ2-2	TGTGCCAGCAGCCCTCTACAGGGTTACACCGGGGAGCTGTTTTTT	CASSPLQGYTGELFF
TRBD2	TRBV29-1	many	TRBJ2-2	TGCAGCGTTACATACGGGACTAGCGGAAGGAGGGCGGGGGAGCTGTTTTTT	CSVTYGTSGRRAGELFF
-	TRBV3-1	-	TRBJ1-1	TGTGCCAGCAGCTTTAGAGGTCTCGCTGAAGCTTTCTTT	CASSFRGLAEAFF
TRBD1	TRBV6-1	-	TRBJ2-1	TGTGCCAGCAGTGAACGGGGACAGGGGGCCTACAATGAGCAGTTCTTC	CASSERGQGAYNEQFF
-	TRBV29-1	many	TRBJ2-5	TGCAGCGTTGACAGGGCGACTCGGGAGACCCAGTACTTC	CSVDRATRETQYF
-	TRBV2	many	TRBJ2-5	TGTGCCAGCAGTCCTTTGGAGACCCAGTACTTC	CASSPLETQYF
TRBD1	TRBV29-1	many	TRBJ2-1	TGCAGCGTTGAAATACAGGGGACGATCAATGAGCAGTTCTTC	CSVEIQGTINEQFF
TRBD1	TRBV6-1	many	TRBJ2-4	TGTGCCAGCAGTGAAGAAGGGGGCGGCAGAAACATTCAGTACTTC	CASSEEGGGRNIQYF
-	TRBV7-2	many	TRBJ2-5	TGTGCCAGCGCTCCCAGCTTAGAGACCCAGTACTTC	CASAPSLETQYF
TRBD1	TRBV20-1	many	TRBJ1-2	TGCAGTGCTAGGCCCAACCAAGGACAGGGGGCGGATGGCTACACCTTC	CSARPNQGQGADGYTF